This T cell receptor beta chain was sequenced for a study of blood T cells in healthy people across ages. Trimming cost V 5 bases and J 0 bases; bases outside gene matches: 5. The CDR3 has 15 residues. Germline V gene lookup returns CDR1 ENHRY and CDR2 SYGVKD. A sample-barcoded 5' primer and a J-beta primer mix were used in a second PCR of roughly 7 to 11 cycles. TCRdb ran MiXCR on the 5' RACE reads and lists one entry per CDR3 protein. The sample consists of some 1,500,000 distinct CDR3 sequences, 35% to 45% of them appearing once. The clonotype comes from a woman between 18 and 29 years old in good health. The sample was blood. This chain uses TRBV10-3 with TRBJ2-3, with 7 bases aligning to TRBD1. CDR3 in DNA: TGTGCCATCAGTTACCAGGGGGAAAGCACAGATACGCAGTATTTT. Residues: CAISYQGESTDTQYF.